This entry lists 31 T cell receptor beta chains sequenced from one sample in a study of blood T cell repertoires in COVID-19. Produced via immunoSEQ multiplex PCR; TCRdb's table is partial and in-frame only. Of about 130,000 clones in the sample, 87% are singletons; the top ten hold 2% to 2.5%. Sequencing was done on a sample of peripheral blood. These receptors all stem from a middle-aged man with active COVID-19.

The chain carries TRBV5-1 and TRBJ1-6; 7 bases are shared with TRBD1. With V trimmed by 0 bases and J by 7 bases, 13 bases remained unmatched. This CDR3 spans 18 amino acids. CDR1 and CDR2 from the germline V gene are SGHRS and YFSETQ. CDR3 nucleotide sequence: TGCGCCAGCAGCTTGGCCCCTGGACGACAGGGATGGAATTCACCCCTCCACTTT. Encoded protein: CASSLAPGRQGWNSPLHF.

This clone was seen just once. J is TRBJ1-2 and V is TRBV5-6, with a tentative D call TRBD1 (6 bases). Trimming pared 4 bases from V and 5 bases from J, leaving 12 bases between. The V gene's germline CDR1 is SGHDT and CDR2 YYEEEE. CDR3 size: 13 residues. The CDR3 DNA follows: TGTGCCAGCAGCACGAGGGGGGGGTATGGCTACACCTTC. Amino acid sequence: CASSTRGGYGYTF.

V usage is TRBV7-9 and J usage is TRBJ1-2; unclear D gene. Trimming cost V 5 bases and J 8 bases, with 18 bases left between them. There are 14 residues in the CDR3. The germline V gene encodes CDR1 SEHNR and CDR2 FQNEAQ (reference sequence). The CDR3 bases are TGTGCCAGCAGCGGAGAGAACCCCCGAGAGGGCTACACCTTC. The encoded protein is CASSGENPREGYTF.

The chain combines TRBV5-1 with TRBJ2-3; 13 nucleotides line up with TRBD2. CDR1 SGHRS and CDR2 YFSETQ come from the germline V gene. Unmatched junction bases numbered 7, after V lost 4 bases and J lost 2 bases. The CDR3 extends over 17 amino acids. CDR3 in amino acids: CASSPRTSGGVTDTQYF. The CDR3 region has the DNA TGCGCCAGCAGCCCCCGTACTAGCGGGGGGGTCACAGATACGCAGTATTTT.

The chain employs TRBV7-8 and TRBJ2-3, with 11 nucleotides matching TRBD2. V lost 1 base to trimming and J lost 6 bases; unmatched junction nucleotides: 9. CDR1 and CDR2 from the germline V gene are SGHVS and FQNEAQ. The CDR3 is made up of 17 amino acids. CDR3 loop: CASSLEVLAGGSDTQYF. CDR3 sequence (DNA): TGTGCCAGCAGCTTAGAGGTCCTAGCGGGGGGCAGCGATACGCAGTATTTT.

V gene TRBV6-1 combines with J gene TRBJ1-5, with D tentatively TRBD1 (5 bases). The CDR3 sequence is 17 residues long. Germline CDR1 and CDR2: MNHNS and SASEGT. Trimming removed 1 base at V and 6 bases at J, with 19 bases between. The CDR3 protein is CASSEGAGKLAGQPQHF. The DNA of the CDR3 is TGTGCCAGCAGTGAAGGCGCAGGGAAGCTCGCAGGTCAGCCCCAGCATTTT.

The CDR3 loop reads CASSREGAEAFF. The CDR3, as DNA: TGTGCCAGCAGCCGGGAGGGAGCTGAAGCTTTCTTT. The chain joins TRBV12-1 to TRBJ1-1. TRBV12-1 is an annotated pseudogene. The CDR3 contains 12 residues.

The chain couples TRBV10-3 to TRBJ1-1, with D hard to call. This CDR3 is 11 amino acids long. V lost 8 bases and J lost 1, with 5 bases in between. Germline V gene lookup returns CDR1 ENHRY and CDR2 SYGVKD. The CDR3 DNA follows: TGTGCCATCGGGCAGAACACTGAAGCTTTCTTT. Its translation: CAIGQNTEAFF.

Regarding this clone: One junction end does not reproduce the germline sequence, and a read error may be involved. The V call is TRBV11-2, the J call TRBJ2-1; D gene unclear. The CDR3 sequence is 15 residues long. Germline values: CDR1 SGHAT, CDR2 FQNNGV. The CDR3 sequence is CASSLDGYSNNEQFF. Here the CDR3 DNA reads TGTGCCAGCAGCTTAGACGGGTACTCCAACAATGAGCAGTTCTTC. Full variable domain (remainder filled in from reference TRBV11-2 and TRBJ2-1): EAGVAQSPRYKIIEKRQSVAFWCNPISGHATLYWYQQILGQGPKLLIQFQNNGVVDDSQLPKDRFSAERLKGVDSTLKIQPAKLEDSAVYLCASSLDGYSNNEQFFGPGTRLTVL.

V usage is TRBV12-3 or TRBV12-4 and J usage is TRBJ1-2; D may be TRBD1 (5 bases). Deletions cut 7 bases from V and 9 bases from J, with 18 bases between. This CDR3 has 13 amino acids. The DNA of the CDR3 is TGTGCCAGCACCAACCAGGCAGGGCTTAGCTACACCTTC. This sequence encodes CASTNQAGLSYTF.

This clone was seen a single time. The chain links TRBV18 to TRBJ2-4; possibly TRBD2 for D (5 bases). CDR3 length equals 13 residues. V lost 4 bases, J lost 8 bases, and 12 bases lay in between. Germline CDR1 and CDR2: KGHSH and LQKENI. The CDR3 coding sequence is TGTGCCAGCTCACTGGGAGAAAGGGACATTCAGTACTTC. Protein product: CASSLGERDIQYF.

The chain has TRBV6-5 and TRBJ1-5; D is undetermined. Trimming removed 0 bases from V and 7 bases from J, with 13 bases in between. The CDR3 sequence is 15 residues long. The germline V gene encodes CDR1 MNHEY and CDR2 SVGAGI. The CDR3 protein is CASSYSHREGQPQHF. Here the CDR3 DNA reads TGTGCCAGCAGTTACTCGCACCGGGAAGGGCAGCCCCAGCATTTT.

This chain connects TRBV6-6 to TRBJ1-5; D might be TRBD1 (5 bases). CDR1 is MNHNY and CDR2 is SVGAGI in the germline V gene (reference sequence). The CDR3 runs to 16 residues. Trimming stripped 7 bases from V and 6 bases from J, with 22 bases between. The CDR3 DNA follows: TGTGCCAGCACCAACCAACAGGTGGGAAGGTTTCAGCCCCAGCATTTT. This encodes CASTNQQVGRFQPQHF.

V and J are TRBV4-2 and TRBJ2-1, with TRBD2 matching over 14 bases. The CDR3 is made up of 16 amino acids. V trimming: 4 bases; J trimming: 7 bases; junction bases outside the gene matches: 6. CDR1 LGHNA and CDR2 YNFKEQ come from the germline V gene. The CDR3 sequence is CASSPRLAGGLNEQFF. The CDR3 DNA reads TGTGCCAGCAGCCCCCGACTAGCGGGGGGGCTGAATGAGCAGTTCTTC.

This clone has more than one count but fewer than ten. The chain links TRBV9 to TRBJ2-1, with D possibly TRBD1 on 6 matching bases. Deletions cut 6 bases from V and 8 bases from J, with 15 bases between. The CDR3 spans 13 residues. The germline V gene has CDR1 SGDLS and CDR2 YYNGEE. The CDR3 DNA sequence: TGTGCCAGCAACGGACAGCCTAACGATGAGCAGTTCTTC. Its protein product is CASNGQPNDEQFF.

CDR3 sequence: CASRVQGSSTDTQYF. Written as DNA, the CDR3 is TGCGCCAGCCGCGTACAGGGGTCATCCACAGATACGCAGTATTTT. The genes are TRBV5-1 and TRBJ2-3; 7 nucleotides match TRBD1. The germline V gene encodes CDR1 SGHRS and CDR2 YFSETQ. CDR3 length equals 15 residues. J lost 2 bases, V lost 7 bases, and 10 bases had no gene match.

The V call is TRBV19, the J call TRBJ1-5; 11 nucleotides line up with TRBD1. The J segment lost 6 bases and the V segment lost 7 bases, leaving 8 bases of the junction unmatched. The V gene's germline CDR1 is LNHDA and CDR2 SQIVND (reference sequence). This CDR3 has 15 amino acids. Written as DNA, the CDR3 is TGTGCCAGTACCCGGGACAGGGGGGATAGTCAGCCCCAGCATTTT. Amino acids: CASTRDRGDSQPQHF.

This sequence joins TRBV5-1 and TRBJ1-4; TRBD1 matches 9 bases. V trimming: 0 bases; J trimming: 8 bases; junction bases outside the gene matches: 5. Germline values: CDR1 SGHRS, CDR2 YFSETQ. CDR3 length equals 15 residues. The CDR3, as DNA: TGCGCCAGCAGCTTGGGGGACAGGGTTGACGAAAAACTGTTTTTT. It translates to CASSLGDRVDEKLFF.

This clone showed up just a few times. The genes are TRBV11-1 and TRBJ1-1; 8 nucleotides align to TRBD1. From germline, CDR1 is SGHAT and CDR2 FQDESV (reference sequence). V dropped 4 bases and J dropped 1; count of bases not matched to a gene: 2. The CDR3 totals 14 residues. The CDR3 nucleotides are TGTGCCAGCAGCTCTACAGGGGGGAACACTGAAGCTTTCTTT. This encodes CASSSTGGNTEAFF. Based on the CDR3 plus reference TRBV11-1 and TRBJ1-1, the full variable domain is EAEVAQSPRYKITEKSQAVAFWCDPISGHATLYWYRQILGQGPELLVQFQDESVVDDSQLPKDRFSAERLKGVDSTLKIQPAELGDSAMYLCASSSTGGNTEAFFGQGTRLTVV.

Notes on this clone: Other DNA sequences in this specimen translate into the identical CDR3. The rearrangement uses TRBV5-1 and TRBJ1-4, with D possibly being TRBD1 (5 bases). The CDR3 loop spans 14 amino acids. Germline assignment: CDR1 SGHRS and CDR2 YFSETQ. V was shortened by 5 bases and J by 7 bases, with 15 bases between the two germline ends. The CDR3 sequence is CASSSSGQGEKLFF. CDR3 in DNA: TGCGCCAGCAGTTCATCAGGGCAGGGTGAAAAACTGTTTTTT.

The chain is built from TRBV7-2 and TRBJ2-2, with TRBD2 identical over 10 bases. This CDR3 is built from 17 residues. V shed 5 bases and J 2 bases; nucleotides not matched to a gene: 8. Germline V gives CDR1 SGHTA, CDR2 FQGNSA. The chain's CDR3 is CASSTVAGGSNTGELFF. Written as DNA, the CDR3 is TGTGCCAGCAGCACAGTAGCGGGGGGCTCCAACACCGGGGAGCTGTTTTTT. The variable domain in full, completed from reference TRBV7-2 and TRBJ2-2, reads GAGVSQSPSNKVTEKGKDVELRCDPISGHTALYWYRQSLGQGLEFLIYFQGNSAPDKSGLPSDRFSAERTGGSVSTLTIQRTQQEDSAVYLCASSTVAGGSNTGELFFGEGSRLTVL.

V usage is TRBV7-2 and J usage is TRBJ2-7; 10 bases align to TRBD1. Germline V gives CDR1 SGHTA, CDR2 FQGNSA. J gave up 3 bases and V 3 bases, and 2 bases lay outside the gene matches. There are 14 residues in the CDR3. Written as DNA, the CDR3 is TGTGCCAGCAGCTTGGGACAGGGGCGCTACGAGCAGTACTTC. It yields the protein CASSLGQGRYEQYF.

The rearrangement joins TRBV4-1 to TRBJ1-4; maybe TRBD1 (5 bases). V lost 1 base to trimming and J lost 6 bases, with 12 bases between them. The CDR3 spans 15 residues. Germline V gene lookup returns CDR1 MGHRA and CDR2 YSYEKL. CDR3 bases: TGCGCCAGCAGCCAAGGTCGCAAAGGGGATGAAAAACTGTTTTTT. Amino acids: CASSQGRKGDEKLFF.

V and J are TRBV24-1 and TRBJ1-5; 8 bases are a match to TRBD1. Germline V lookup: CDR1 KGHDR, CDR2 SFDVKD. V lost 7 bases to trimming and J lost 11 bases; unmatched junction nucleotides: 9. The CDR3 spans 13 residues. The CDR3 bases are TGTGCCACCAGCTCGAACAGGGGGGGGTCCCAGCATTTT. Translating gives CATSSNRGGSQHF.

V gene TRBV24-1 combines with J gene TRBJ2-1, with TRBD1 identical over 7 bases. The germline gives CDR1 KGHDR, CDR2 SFDVKD. The CDR3 runs to 15 residues. Losses at the gene ends were 3 bases for V and 7 bases for J; bases not matched to a gene: 8. CDR3 sequence reads: CATSDGSRGINEQFF. The DNA for the CDR3 is TGTGCCACCAGTGATGGGTCCAGGGGGATAAATGAGCAGTTCTTC.

CDR3 sequence (DNA): TGTGCCAGCAGTCGGGACAGCTCGATCTCCTACGAGCAGTACTTC. It specifies CASSRDSSISYEQYF. The gene calls are TRBV6-5 and TRBJ2-7, with TRBD1 matching 7 bases. The V segment lost 5 bases and the J segment 0 bases; nucleotides outside the gene matches: 7. The CDR3 is 15 residues long. Germline CDR1 and CDR2: MNHEY and SVGAGI.

A few counts support this clone. In DNA form, the CDR3 reads TGTGCCAGCAGCCCCGGGACAGGTTACGAGCAGTACTTC. It yields the protein CASSPGTGYEQYF. V usage is TRBV2 and J usage is TRBJ2-7; 8 nucleotides line up with TRBD1. J gave up 4 bases and V 6 bases, and 5 bases lay outside the gene matches. This CDR3 has 13 amino acids. The germline CDR1 and CDR2 sequences are SNHLY and FYNNEI. Complete variable domain (other parts from reference TRBV2 and TRBJ2-7): EPEVTQTPSHQVTQMGQEVILRCVPISNHLYFYWYRQILGQKVEFLVSFYNNEISEKSEIFDDQFSVERPDGSNFTLKIRSTKLEDSAMYFCASSPGTGYEQYFGPGTRLTVT.

V gene TRBV18 combines with J gene TRBJ1-5, with D perhaps matching TRBD1 (5 bases). There are 14 residues in the CDR3. V dropped 4 bases and J dropped 8 bases, with 15 bases sitting between them. The germline gives CDR1 KGHSH, CDR2 LQKENI. In DNA form, the CDR3 reads TGTGCCAGCTCACGACAGTCCCAATCAGAGCCCCAGCATTTT. This gives the protein CASSRQSQSEPQHF.

The chain links TRBV6-5 to TRBJ2-7, with TRBD1 identical over 9 bases. The germline gives CDR1 MNHEY, CDR2 SVGAGI. The CDR3 loop spans 14 amino acids. The ends lost 7 bases at V and 7 bases at J; junction bases unmatched: 11. The CDR3 here is CASKRWTGAVEQYF. CDR3 DNA sequence: TGTGCCAGCAAGAGGTGGACAGGGGCGGTAGAGCAGTACTTC.

V gene TRBV6-5 combines with J gene TRBJ2-7; 8 bases map to TRBD2. Germline V CDR1 and CDR2: MNHEY, SVGAGI. Trimming took 7 bases from V and 2 from J; bases not matched to a gene: 7. This CDR3 contains 14 residues. CDR3: CASNPGGGTYEQYF. CDR3 coding DNA: TGTGCCAGCAACCCCGGGGGGGGAACCTACGAGCAGTACTTC.

This chain links TRBV4-1 with TRBJ2-1, with D maybe TRBD1 (6 bases). Trimming removed 6 bases at V and 5 bases at J, with 17 bases between. Looked up from germline, CDR1 is MGHRA and CDR2 is YSYEKL. The CDR3 extends over 15 amino acids. The CDR3 here is CASRYRDGLNNEQFF. The DNA of the CDR3 is TGCGCCAGCAGGTACAGGGACGGCCTTAACAATGAGCAGTTCTTC.